A single sample is the source of the 14 T cell receptor beta chains below, sequenced in a study of shared clonotypes between healthy human individuals. The repertoire was sequenced with immunoSEQ multiplex PCR; TCRdb's copy has only in-frame clones and lacks some. The sample shows a few million clones, more than 80% of them seen only once. Sequencing was done on a sample of naive CD4+ T cells sorted from blood. Subset in this sample: CD45RA+ positively selected. These receptors originate from a man aged 18 to 29 in good health.

The chain employs TRBV7-3 and TRBJ1-2, with D hard to call. Per the germline V gene, CDR1 is SGHTA and CDR2 is FQGTGA. The CDR3 runs 13 residues. Trimming took 3 bases from V and 4 from J, leaving 9 bases between them. The CDR3 protein is CASSLGASYGYTF. CDR3 DNA sequence: TGTGCCAGCAGCTTGGGAGCGTCCTATGGCTACACCTTC.

DNA of the CDR3: TGTGCCTGGCACCCCACAGATACGCAGTATTTT. Residues: CAWHPTDTQYF. The chain couples TRBV30 to TRBJ2-3; D call uncertain. The CDR3 runs 11 residues. CDR1 is GTSNPN and CDR2 is SVGIG in the germline V gene (reference sequence). Between the trimmed V and J ends, which lost 5 bases and 2 bases, there was a span of 5 bases.

This rearrangement joins TRBV5-1 to TRBJ1-2; 9 bases match TRBD1. V lost 2 bases, J lost 3 bases, and 5 bases stayed unmatched. Per the germline V gene, CDR1 is SGHRS and CDR2 is YFSETQ. This CDR3 has 15 amino acids. CDR3 sequence (DNA): TGCGCCAGCAGCTTCGGACAGGGGCCATACTATGGCTACACCTTC. Protein product: CASSFGQGPYYGYTF.

The gene calls are TRBV5-5 and TRBJ2-7; 8 nucleotides match TRBD1. The germline V gene has CDR1 SGHKS and CDR2 YYEKEE (reference sequence). V was pared by 4 bases and J by 0 bases, with 6 bases of the junction left unmatched. The CDR3 is made up of 15 amino acids. For the CDR3, the DNA is TGTGCCAGCAGCCGAAGACAGGGGAACTCCTACGAGCAGTACTTC. This codes for CASSRRQGNSYEQYF.

This chain uses TRBV9 with TRBJ2-1; D unresolved. Germline V CDR1 and CDR2: SGDLS, YYNGEE. V lost 2 bases and J 3 bases, leaving 12 bases between the germline ends. This CDR3 is built from 15 residues. CDR3 sequence reads: CASSVFDILYNEQFF. CDR3 sequence (DNA): TGTGCCAGCAGCGTGTTTGATATTCTCTACAATGAGCAGTTCTTC.

V usage is TRBV7-9 and J usage is TRBJ2-1; 7 positions match TRBD1. The J segment lost 9 bases and the V segment lost 2 bases, leaving 4 bases of the junction unmatched. This CDR3 comprises 13 residues. Per germline, CDR1 SEHNR and CDR2 FQNEAQ (reference sequence). The chain's CDR3 is CASSLRQGVEQFF. CDR3 in DNA: TGTGCCAGCAGCTTACGGCAGGGGGTTGAGCAGTTCTTC.

J is TRBJ2-7 and V is TRBV2, with 7 bases aligning to TRBD1. V lost 6 bases, J lost 5 bases, and 4 bases stayed unmatched. Germline-derived CDR1 and CDR2 are SNHLY and FYNNEI. This CDR3 is built from 12 residues. CDR3 nucleotides: TGTGCCAGCAGCCTACAGGGGAACGAGCAGTACTTC. Translated: CASSLQGNEQYF.

This clone has more than one count but fewer than ten. V usage is TRBV4-1 and J usage is TRBJ1-5; unclear D gene. Germline CDR1 MGHRA, CDR2 YSYEKL. This CDR3 region has 15 residues. V lost 0 bases and J lost 0, with 6 bases in between. This CDR3 reads CASSQESYSNQPQHF. The CDR3 nucleotides read TGCGCCAGCAGCCAAGAGAGCTATAGCAATCAGCCCCAGCATTTT.

On this clone itself: The same CDR3 also results from other DNA sequences found in this sample. The CDR3 reads CASSQGLQETQYF. In DNA form, the CDR3 reads TGTGCCAGCAGCCAAGGACTACAAGAGACCCAGTACTTC. V is TRBV14 and J is TRBJ2-5, with a tentative D call TRBD2 (5 bases). The CDR3 has 13 residues. V lost 1 base, J lost 2 bases, and 5 bases lay in between. CDR1 SGHDN and CDR2 FVKESK come from the germline V gene.

V and J are TRBV11-3 and TRBJ2-3; 7 positions agree with TRBD2. V lost 4 bases and J lost 1; bases outside the gene matches: 5. CDR3 size: 15 residues. CDR1 SGHNT and CDR2 YENEEA come from the germline V gene. In nucleotides, the CDR3 is TGTGCCAGCAGCTCACGGAGCGGGGGCACAGATACGCAGTATTTT. Translated: CASSSRSGGTDTQYF.

This clone came up once. The CDR3 DNA reads as TGCGCCAGCAGCCAAGGACCTCTGGCGGGCTCTTACAATGAGCAGTTCTTC. It encodes CASSQGPLAGSYNEQFF. This chain uses TRBV4-3 with TRBJ2-1; D is perhaps TRBD2 (5 bases). The V gene lost 1 base and the J gene lost 4 bases, with 17 bases spanning the gap. Germline values: CDR1 LGHNA, CDR2 YSLEER. The CDR3 extends over 17 amino acids.

The chain joins TRBV2 to TRBJ2-7; TRBD1 might be the D (8 bases). V lost 4 bases to trimming and J lost 4 bases, with 14 bases between them. The CDR3 contains 14 residues. Looked up from germline, CDR1 is SNHLY and CDR2 is FYNNEI. CDR3 sequence: CASSVNRGGYEQYF. The DNA of the CDR3 is TGTGCCAGCAGTGTTAACAGGGGGGGATACGAGCAGTACTTC.

This chain joins TRBV7-2 and TRBJ2-7, with 7 bases aligning to TRBD1. The V gene's germline CDR1 is SGHTA and CDR2 FQGNSA. V lost 0 bases to trimming and J lost 6 bases; unmatched junction nucleotides: 5. The CDR3 consists of 14 residues. The CDR3 is CASSLASQGREQYF. In DNA, the CDR3 is TGTGCCAGCAGCTTAGCCTCACAGGGGCGCGAGCAGTACTTC.

The chain uses TRBV6-1 and TRBJ2-7; D is unclear. V lost 0 bases and J lost 5, with 8 bases in between. This CDR3 has 13 amino acids. Per germline, CDR1 MNHNS and CDR2 SASEGT. The CDR3 DNA is TGTGCCAGCAGTGAAGCTTCGGCCCACGAGCAGTACTTC. Its protein product is CASSEASAHEQYF.